Below are 25 T cell receptor beta chains sequenced from a single sample in a study of identical twins. Each CDR3 protein is one row after TCRdb ran MiXCR on the 5' RACE reads. The repertoire has 400,000 to 600,000 distinct CDR3 sequences, approximately 20% of them found once; the top ten carry approximately 0.49%. These data also formed part of another study, on yellow fever vaccine responses in identical twins.

Material for sequencing was CD4+ T cells sorted from blood. The receptors were sampled from a woman between 18 and 29 years old in good health.

This chain connects TRBV7-2 to TRBJ2-1, with D possibly being TRBD1 (6 bases). Germline-derived CDR1 and CDR2 are SGHTA and FQGNSA. The CDR3 length is 17 residues. V lost 5 bases and J lost 3, with 20 bases in between. The CDR3 sequence is CASSPYYRDRGYNEQFF. CDR3 nucleotide sequence: TGTGCCAGCAGCCCATATTACAGGGATAGGGGCTACAATGAGCAGTTCTTC.

V is TRBV29-1 and J is TRBJ2-5; D is possibly TRBD1 or TRBD2 (5 bases each). The germline gives CDR1 SQVTM, CDR2 ANQGSEA. V lost 3 bases to trimming and J lost 2 bases, with 10 bases between them. There are 13 residues in the CDR3. CDR3 in DNA: TGCAGCGTTGATGGGACCAGACAAGAGACCCAGTACTTC. Translation: CSVDGTRQETQYF. Full variable domain (remainder filled in from reference TRBV29-1 and TRBJ2-5): SAVISQKPSRDICQRGTSLTIQCQVDSQVTMMFWYRQQPGQSLTLIATANQGSEATYESGFVIDKFPISRPNLTFSTLTVSNMSPEDSSIYLCSVDGTRQETQYFGPGTRLLVL.

This clonotype was picked up a small number of times. The chain joins TRBV12-3 or TRBV12-4 to TRBJ2-3; 12 nucleotides align to TRBD2. Trimming at V came to 0 bases and at J to 4 bases, leaving 5 bases not matched to a gene. The length of the CDR3 is 17 residues. Written as DNA, the CDR3 is TGTGCCAGCAGTTTAGCGTACGGACTAGCGGGGTCAGATACGCAGTATTTT. Translating gives CASSLAYGLAGSDTQYF.

The CDR3 DNA reads TGTGCCAGCAGCTACTCCGGGACAGCCTCCAATGAGCAGTTCTTC. Translated: CASSYSGTASNEQFF. This chain joins TRBV12-3 or TRBV12-4 and TRBJ2-1; 7 positions agree with TRBD1. The length of the CDR3 is 15 residues. V lost 6 bases to trimming and J lost 6 bases; unmatched junction nucleotides: 11.

V and J are TRBV6-1 and TRBJ2-3; TRBD2 agrees at 8 bases. Germline V gives CDR1 MNHNS, CDR2 SASEGT. This CDR3 contains 19 residues. With 6 bases clipped from V and 1 base from J, the junction kept 18 bases outside the gene matches. The CDR3 loop reads CASRSPPRGGRWGTDTQYF. The CDR3 region has the DNA TGTGCCAGCAGATCGCCTCCTCGTGGCGGGAGGTGGGGCACAGATACGCAGTATTTT.

In its sample, this clonotype was seen many times. The chain employs TRBV28 and TRBJ2-1; the D gene is possibly TRBD2 (6 bases). Looked up from germline, CDR1 is MDHEN and CDR2 is SYDVKM. V was pared by 5 bases and J by 6 bases, with 26 bases between. This CDR3 spans 18 amino acids. In DNA, the CDR3 is TGTGCCAGCAGTCTTACTAGCTTCAGCGGCTCAGGGACCAATGAGCAGTTCTTC. Protein product: CASSLTSFSGSGTNEQFF.

The rearrangement uses TRBV20-1 and TRBJ2-1; 15 nucleotides match TRBD2. Germline trimming cut 3 bases from V and 4 bases from J; bases unmatched to any gene: 10. Germline lookup yields CDR1 DFQATT and CDR2 SNEGSKA (reference sequence). This CDR3 is 18 amino acids long. CDR3 sequence (DNA): TGCAGTGCTAGCCGGACTAGCGGGAGGGCCCCCATATACAATGAGCAGTTCTTC. Amino acids: CSASRTSGRAPIYNEQFF.

This clonotype was observed a handful of times. The chain is built from TRBV12-3 or TRBV12-4 and TRBJ2-2, with 9 nucleotides matching TRBD2. The CDR3 totals 15 residues. The junction had 8 bases not matched to a gene; V was cut back by 6 bases and J by 6 bases. CDR3 nucleotides: TGTGCCAGCAGAGAGGGACTAGCTGGGCCCGGGGAGCTGTTTTTT. Translating it yields CASREGLAGPGELFF.

This clonotype was detected only a few times. V usage is TRBV7-9 and J usage is TRBJ2-7; maybe TRBD1 (6 bases). The CDR3 is 12 amino acids. Germline V gives CDR1 SEHNR, CDR2 FQNEAQ (reference sequence). Trimming took 8 bases from V and 2 from J, leaving 10 bases between them. The CDR3: CASGDTTYEQYV. CDR3 nucleotide sequence: TGTGCCAGCGGGGACACGACCTACGAGCAGTACGTC.

This clonotype was seen only a few times. This rearrangement joins TRBV28 to TRBJ2-5; tentatively, D is TRBD1 (8 bases). Germline V CDR1 and CDR2: MDHEN, SYDVKM. V was clipped by 3 bases and J by 3 bases, with 17 bases between them. This CDR3 has 16 amino acids. The CDR3 reads CASSLGGGTGEETQYF. The CDR3 region has the DNA TGTGCCAGCAGTTTGGGGGGAGGGACAGGAGAAGAGACCCAGTACTTC.

This clonotype was recorded a few times. The chain recombines TRBV20-1 with TRBJ2-3, with 11 nucleotides matching TRBD2. Trimming took 6 bases from V and 2 from J; bases not matched to a gene: 4. The CDR3 has 14 amino acids. Per germline, CDR1 DFQATT and CDR2 SNEGSKA (reference sequence). CDR3 DNA sequence: TGCAGTGCAACGACTAGCGGGACCACAGATACGCAGTATTTT. Translated, it gives CSATTSGTTDTQYF.

The chain couples TRBV5-1 to TRBJ1-1; D not resolved. This CDR3 spans 13 amino acids. Trimming removed 4 bases from V and 4 bases from J, with 11 bases in between. The V gene's germline CDR1 is SGHRS and CDR2 YFSETQ. CDR3 DNA: TGCGCCAGCAGCCGTTTCGCTGGCACTGAAGCTTTCTTT. Amino acid sequence: CASSRFAGTEAFF.

V usage is TRBV7-6 and J usage is TRBJ2-2; 8 bases are a match to TRBD2. V shed 3 bases, J shed 1 base, and the junction held 10 bases outside the gene matches. From germline, CDR1 is SGHVS and CDR2 FNYEAQ. The CDR3 extends over 18 amino acids. The CDR3 coding sequence is TGTGCCAGCAGCTTTCGGCCCGGTGCGGGAGGGAACACCGGGGAGCTGTTTTTT. Its translation: CASSFRPGAGGNTGELFF.

This clonotype came up a few times. This rearrangement joins TRBV18 to TRBJ2-3; TRBD2 agrees at 11 bases. The CDR3 contains 17 residues. From germline, CDR1 is KGHSH and CDR2 LQKENI. V was clipped by 0 bases and J by 2 bases; unmatched bases: 4. The chain's CDR3 is CASSPPGLADVTDTQYF. CDR3 nucleotide sequence: TGTGCCAGCTCACCACCGGGACTAGCGGACGTCACAGATACGCAGTATTTT.

This clonotype was picked up a small number of times. The V call is TRBV10-3, the J call TRBJ1-1, with TRBD1 as a possible D gene (6 bases). Deletions cut 6 bases from V and 3 bases from J, with 20 bases between. This CDR3 contains 16 residues. Germline values: CDR1 ENHRY, CDR2 SYGVKD. CDR3 in amino acids: CAISQRWTDHYTEAFF. In DNA form, the CDR3 reads TGTGCCATCAGCCAACGGTGGACAGACCATTACACTGAAGCTTTCTTT.

This rearrangement joins TRBV12-3 or TRBV12-4 to TRBJ1-1; a weak D match, TRBD1 (5 bases). Trimming removed 6 bases from V and 0 bases from J, with 11 bases in between. CDR3 size: 14 residues. CDR3 sequence (DNA): TGTGCCAGCAGAACCCGGGGCATGAACACTGAAGCTTTCTTT. It codes for CASRTRGMNTEAFF.

A remark on this clonotype: Relative to the germline gene, one junction end is altered; a read error may explain this. The chain uses TRBV20-1 and TRBJ1-2; 7 bases are a match to TRBD1. The CDR3 consists of 12 residues. Germline V gene sequence: CDR1 DFQATT, CDR2 SNEGSKA (reference sequence). The CDR3 loop is CNALGQSGDYTF. For the CDR3, the DNA is TGCAATGCTCTGGGACAGTCTGGCGACTACACCTTC.

The V gene is TRBV27, the J gene TRBJ2-1, with a possible D match to TRBD2 (7 bases). Germline V gives CDR1 MNHEY, CDR2 SMNVEV (reference sequence). V shed 4 bases and J shed 5 bases, with 15 bases lying between them. This CDR3 region has 15 residues. The CDR3 DNA reads as TGTGCCAGCAGTTGGGGGGGGGCAGGTAACAATGAGCAGTTCTTC. Protein sequence: CASSWGGAGNNEQFF.

The chain couples TRBV20-1 to TRBJ2-5, with 8 bases fitting TRBD1. The germline V gene has CDR1 DFQATT and CDR2 SNEGSKA (reference sequence). The CDR3 has 14 residues. V trimming: 6 bases; J trimming: 1 base; junction bases outside the gene matches: 7. This CDR3 is CSARRGLIQETQYF. Here the CDR3 DNA reads TGCAGTGCCCGCAGGGGGCTTATCCAAGAGACCCAGTACTTC.

The sample holds a few counts of this clonotype. V and J are TRBV20-1 and TRBJ2-5; TRBD2 aligns across 7 bases. Looked up from germline, CDR1 is DFQATT and CDR2 is SNEGSKA (reference sequence). CDR3 length equals 14 residues. V gave up 3 bases and J gave up 6 bases; unmatched junction bases: 10. The CDR3 loop is CSASEPGRGQTQYF. In DNA form, the CDR3 reads TGCAGTGCTAGTGAACCAGGGAGGGGACAGACCCAGTACTTC.

The chain links TRBV7-9 to TRBJ2-3; D might be TRBD2 (6 bases). Germline loops: CDR1 SEHNR, CDR2 FQNEAQ (reference sequence). The CDR3 totals 14 residues. Trimming cost V 8 bases and J 0 bases, with 12 bases left between them. The CDR3 loop reads CASGLGGSTDTQYF. The CDR3 region has the DNA TGTGCCAGCGGGCTGGGGGGTAGCACAGATACGCAGTATTTT. Using reference TRBV7-9 and TRBJ2-3 for the parts outside the CDR3, the full variable domain is DTGVSQNPRHKITKRGQNVTFRCDPISEHNRLYWYRQTLGQGPEFLTYFQNEAQLEKSRLLSDRFSAERPKGSFSTLEIQRTEQGDSAMYLCASGLGGSTDTQYFGPGTRLTVL.

The chain couples TRBV11-2 to TRBJ2-2, with D perhaps matching TRBD1 (6 bases). This CDR3 has 17 amino acids. CDR1 SGHAT and CDR2 FQNNGV come from the germline V gene. V lost 2 bases and J lost 6, with 19 bases in between. CDR3 DNA sequence: TGTGCCAGCAGCTTATTCATTACGGGACATAACCCCGGGGAGCTGTTTTTT. Encoded protein: CASSLFITGHNPGELFF.

This clonotype has more than one count but fewer than ten. V usage is TRBV15 and J usage is TRBJ2-3; D may be TRBD1 (6 bases). Germline loops: CDR1 LNHNV, CDR2 YYDKDF (reference sequence). This CDR3 has 17 amino acids. V gave up 0 bases and J gave up 4 bases, with 17 bases separating them. CDR3 nucleotides: TGTGCCACCAGCAGAGATCTGGGGGCCCTAGGCCCAGATACGCAGTATTTT. Amino acids: CATSRDLGALGPDTQYF.

The V and J genes are TRBV6-1 and TRBJ1-1; weak D call: TRBD1 (5 bases). The CDR3 is made up of 14 amino acids. V lost 7 bases and J lost 0, with 12 bases in between. The germline V gene has CDR1 MNHNS and CDR2 SASEGT. CDR3: CASTKRGMNTEAFF. DNA of the CDR3: TGTGCCAGCACCAAACGGGGGATGAACACTGAAGCTTTCTTT.

The V and J genes are TRBV7-3 and TRBJ2-1, with 8 bases fitting TRBD2. The germline gives CDR1 SGHTA, CDR2 FQGTGA. This CDR3 contains 15 residues. The J segment lost 6 bases and the V segment lost 5 bases, leaving 9 bases of the junction unmatched. This chain's CDR3 is CASSDRTSPFNEQFF. The DNA for the CDR3 is TGTGCCAGCAGCGACCGGACTAGCCCCTTCAATGAGCAGTTCTTC.